This TCR beta chain appears in the sequencing data of a study of blood T cell repertoires in COVID-19. The overall study: COVID-19 samples from acute and convalescent phases originated in the United States, Italy and Spain. PBMCs, B-cell-depleted T cells, or T cells were the source of the cDNA or gDNA that made up the material.

In the original processing: Amplification of reference gene primers was used by the study to estimate nucleated cell counts. The method was immunoSEQ multiplex PCR; TCRdb's version includes in-frame clones alone and lacks a portion of them. V, J and clone size were drawn from that table, and D and trimming were deduced from the DNA. Among 110,000 or so clones listed, around 89% were seen once. This receptor was taken from a woman aged 45-65 years with acute or convalescent COVID-19. Sequencing was done on a sample of peripheral blood.

The CDR3, as DNA: TGTGCCATCAATTCAGGAGGGTACCGGGACAGCGACTATGGCTACACCTTC. It encodes CAINSGGYRDSDYGYTF. The V and J genes are TRBV10-3 and TRBJ1-2; 7 bases agree with TRBD1. The CDR3 is 17 residues long. Germline V gives CDR1 ENHRY, CDR2 SYGVKD. Losses at the gene ends were 7 bases for V and 3 bases for J; bases not matched to a gene: 17.